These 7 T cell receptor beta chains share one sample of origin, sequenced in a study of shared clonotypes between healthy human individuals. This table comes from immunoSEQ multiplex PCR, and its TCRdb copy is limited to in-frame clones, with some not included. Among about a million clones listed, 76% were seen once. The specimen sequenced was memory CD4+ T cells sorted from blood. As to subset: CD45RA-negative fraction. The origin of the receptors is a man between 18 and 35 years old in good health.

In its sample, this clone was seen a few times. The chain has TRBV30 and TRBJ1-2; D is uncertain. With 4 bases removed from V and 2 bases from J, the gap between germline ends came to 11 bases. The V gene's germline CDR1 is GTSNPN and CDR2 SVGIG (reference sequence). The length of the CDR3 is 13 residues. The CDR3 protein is CAWIGSSNYGYTF. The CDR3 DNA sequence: TGTGCCTGGATCGGCTCCTCCAACTATGGCTACACCTTC.

CDR3 DNA: TGTGCCACCTCGACAGGGGGGGGACTCGAGCAGTACTTC. Protein product: CATSTGGGLEQYF. The genes are TRBV6-1 and TRBJ2-7; 9 bases line up with TRBD1. The CDR3 sequence is 13 residues long. Unmatched junction bases numbered 10, after V lost 10 bases and J lost 6 bases. Germline V gene lookup returns CDR1 MNHNS and CDR2 SASEGT.

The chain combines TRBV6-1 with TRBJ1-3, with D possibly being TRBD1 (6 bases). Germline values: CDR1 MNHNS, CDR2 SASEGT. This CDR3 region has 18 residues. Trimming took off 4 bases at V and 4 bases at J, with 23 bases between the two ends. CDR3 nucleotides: TGTGCCAGCAGTGTCGAGAGGGGCAGGGGATCTTCAGGAAACACCATATATTTT. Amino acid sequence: CASSVERGRGSSGNTIYF.

The CDR3 region is CASRRQPPEKLFF. CDR3 bases: TGTGCCAGCAGGAGGCAGCCGCCCGAAAAACTGTTTTTT. The chain uses TRBV6-1 and TRBJ1-4; D is uncertain. The CDR3 covers 13 residues. Germline V lookup: CDR1 MNHNS, CDR2 SASEGT. V lost 6 bases and J 8 bases, leaving 13 bases between the germline ends.

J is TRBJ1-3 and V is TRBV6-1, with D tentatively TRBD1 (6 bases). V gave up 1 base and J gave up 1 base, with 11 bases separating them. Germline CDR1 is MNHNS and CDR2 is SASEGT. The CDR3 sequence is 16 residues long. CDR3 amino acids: CASSEGGGLSGNTIYF. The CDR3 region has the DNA TGTGCCAGCAGTGAAGGCGGGGGCTTATCTGGAAACACCATATATTTT.

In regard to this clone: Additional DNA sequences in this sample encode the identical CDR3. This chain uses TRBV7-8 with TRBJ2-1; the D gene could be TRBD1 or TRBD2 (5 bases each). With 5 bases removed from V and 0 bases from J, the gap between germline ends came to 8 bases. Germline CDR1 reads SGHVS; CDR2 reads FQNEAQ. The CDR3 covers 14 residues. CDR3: CASSLGTSYNEQFF. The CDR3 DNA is TGTGCCAGCAGCCTCGGGACCTCCTACAATGAGCAGTTCTTC. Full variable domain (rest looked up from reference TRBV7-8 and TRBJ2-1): GAGVSQSPRYKVAKRGQDVALRCDPISGHVSLFWYQQALGQGPEFLTYFQNEAQLDKSGLPSDRFFAERPEGSVSTLKIQRTQQEDSAVYLCASSLGTSYNEQFFGPGTRLTVL.

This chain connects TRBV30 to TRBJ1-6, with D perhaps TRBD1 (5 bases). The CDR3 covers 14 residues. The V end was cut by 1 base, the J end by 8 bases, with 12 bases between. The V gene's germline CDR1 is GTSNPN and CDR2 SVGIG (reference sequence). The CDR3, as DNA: TGTGCCTGGAGTGGCAAACAGGCCTATTCACCCCTCCACTTT. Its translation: CAWSGKQAYSPLHF.